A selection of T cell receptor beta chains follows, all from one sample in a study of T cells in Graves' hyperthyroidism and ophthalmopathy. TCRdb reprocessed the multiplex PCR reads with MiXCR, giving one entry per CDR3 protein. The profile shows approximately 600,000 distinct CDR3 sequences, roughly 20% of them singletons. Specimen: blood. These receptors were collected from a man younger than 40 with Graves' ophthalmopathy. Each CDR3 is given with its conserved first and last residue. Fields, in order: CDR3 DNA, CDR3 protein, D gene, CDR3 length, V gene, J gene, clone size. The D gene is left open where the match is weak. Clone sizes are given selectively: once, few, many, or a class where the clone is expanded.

TGTGCCAGCCGATTGGCTTTAACGGGCGAGCAGCCCGAGCATTTT	CASRLALTGEQPEHF	-	15	TRBV2	TRBJ1-5	-
TGCGCCAGCAGTGAGTGGGAGAACACTGAAGCTTTCTTT	CASSEWENTEAFF	-	13	TRBV10-1	TRBJ1-1	many
TGCGCCAGCAGCTTAGCAGGGGGAGGACATCAAGAGACCCAGTACTTC	CASSLAGGGHQETQYF	-	16	TRBV5-1	TRBJ2-5	few
TGTGCCTGGAGTTCCGGTTTGGCTAGTGCCGGGGAGCTGTTTTTT	CAWSSGLASAGELFF	-	15	TRBV30	TRBJ2-2	-
TGTGCCAGCAGGGCGGGGGGGCCCACAGATACGCAGTATTTT	CASRAGGPTDTQYF	TRBD2	14	TRBV11-2	TRBJ2-3	many
TGTGCCTGGACACTAGCGGGAGTGGATACGCAGTATTTT	CAWTLAGVDTQYF	TRBD2	13	TRBV30	TRBJ2-3	-
TGTGCCAGCAGCTTAATCATGCCGGGACTAGCGGGCGTGGAGCAGTACTTC	CASSLIMPGLAGVEQYF	TRBD2	17	TRBV11-2	TRBJ2-7	many
TGTGCCAGCAGTTTTCCCCGACAGGGGGCTGAGAATTCACCCCTCCACTTT	CASSFPRQGAENSPLHF	TRBD1	17	TRBV28	TRBJ1-6	-
TGTGCCAGCAGTGAACCGGGACAGGGGATCTATGGCTACACCTTC	CASSEPGQGIYGYTF	TRBD1	15	TRBV28	TRBJ1-2	few
TGCGCCAGCAGCTTTGCGGGGCCCCCAGATACGCAGTATTTT	CASSFAGPPDTQYF	-	14	TRBV5-1	TRBJ2-3	-
TGCGCCAGCAGCCAAGGTGTTGGGGGAGGCAACACTGAAGCTTTCTTT	CASSQGVGGGNTEAFF	-	16	TRBV4-1	TRBJ1-1	-
TGTGCCAGCAGAATAAACAGGGGTCATGGAAACACCATATATTTT	CASRINRGHGNTIYF	TRBD1	15	TRBV11-2	TRBJ1-3	many
TGCGCCAGCAGCCAAGATTTAGCGCGAGTTGACGAGCAGTACTTC	CASSQDLARVDEQYF	-	15	TRBV4-3	TRBJ2-7	-
TGCAGTGCTAGATACAGGGCCGGCAATCAGCCCCAGCATTTT	CSARYRAGNQPQHF	-	14	TRBV20-1	TRBJ1-5	few
TGCAGTGCTTATAATCCGGACCTCCAGTACTTC	CSAYNPDLQYF	-	11	TRBV20-1	TRBJ2-5	many
TGCAGTGCTAGCCCGGGACTACAGTACAATGAGCAGTTCTTC	CSASPGLQYNEQFF	TRBD2	14	TRBV20-1	TRBJ2-1	few
TGTGCCAGCAGCTTAAAAAAGGGAAATAATTCACCCCTCCACTTT	CASSLKKGNNSPLHF	-	15	TRBV7-3	TRBJ1-6	-
TGTGCCAGCTCCGGGACAGGGGCCAAAAACATTCAGTACTTC	CASSGTGAKNIQYF	TRBD1	14	TRBV18	TRBJ2-4	-
TGTGCCATCAGTCCAGGGGGGGGGATCGCCTTC	CAISPGGGIAF	TRBD1	11	TRBV10-3	TRBJ1-2	-
TGCAGTGCTAGAGATTGGCTAGCGGGAGGGCCCGACACAGATACGCAGTATTTT	CSARDWLAGGPDTDTQYF	TRBD2	18	TRBV20-1	TRBJ2-3	few
TGTGCCAGCAGTTTTCAGGGACGGGCAGATACGCAGTATTTT	CASSFQGRADTQYF	-	14	TRBV27	TRBJ2-3	many
TGCAGCGTTGATTTCTCGAATCGGCTAGCCCAGTACTTC	CSVDFSNRLAQYF	-	13	TRBV29-1	TRBJ2-5	-
TGTGCCAGCAGCCAAGCGGGGACTAGTTATGGGTACGAGCAGTACTTC	CASSQAGTSYGYEQYF	TRBD2	16	TRBV3-1	TRBJ2-7	few
TGCGCCAGCAGCCCTCCCGGGGACCGAGCCTACGAGCAGTTCTTC	CASSPPGDRAYEQFF	-	15	TRBV5-1	TRBJ2-1	-
TGTGCCTGGAGTGGAGGGGGTCCTGGAAACACCATATATTTT	CAWSGGGPGNTIYF	-	14	TRBV30	TRBJ1-3	-
TGTGCCAGCAGCCCCCGCGGAAGGAGGTTGTCTCACAATGAGCAGTTCTTC	CASSPRGRRLSHNEQFF	-	17	TRBV7-2	TRBJ2-1	many